This T cell receptor beta chain is drawn from a study of cytomegalovirus exposure and HLA in healthy donors. Regarding the study as a whole: In vitro confirmation showed a few CMV-associated chains to be CMV antigen specific. Later analysis demonstrated an association between a missense DCLRE1C variant and TCR beta V- and J-gene trimming. The dataset shows that most TCR sequences were rare, while some public TCRs occurred in many donors.

This PCR relied on a set of 60 Vbeta primers and 13 Jbeta primers. The assay was immunoSEQ multiplex PCR, and TCRdb's table has in-frame clones only and misses some. The data hold some 130,000 clones, with about 71% observed a single time. CDR1 is LNHDA and CDR2 is SQIVND in the germline V gene (reference sequence). This CDR3 region has 14 residues. The V end lost 5 bases, the J end lost 5 bases, and 13 bases lay between the germline ends. Each of the donors was a healthy bone marrow donor. This clone was detected a few times. Antigen unknown. The same CDR3 can be traced to other DNA sequences in this sample.

The sequenced sample consisted of PBMCs. The origin of this receptor is a woman in her sixties or seventies in good health and CMV-seropositive. V and J are TRBV19 and TRBJ1-5, with D possibly matching TRBD1 (5 bases). CDR3 DNA sequence: TGTGCCAGTAGTCATCAGGGACTCGATCAGCCCCAGCATTTT. This codes for CASSHQGLDQPQHF.